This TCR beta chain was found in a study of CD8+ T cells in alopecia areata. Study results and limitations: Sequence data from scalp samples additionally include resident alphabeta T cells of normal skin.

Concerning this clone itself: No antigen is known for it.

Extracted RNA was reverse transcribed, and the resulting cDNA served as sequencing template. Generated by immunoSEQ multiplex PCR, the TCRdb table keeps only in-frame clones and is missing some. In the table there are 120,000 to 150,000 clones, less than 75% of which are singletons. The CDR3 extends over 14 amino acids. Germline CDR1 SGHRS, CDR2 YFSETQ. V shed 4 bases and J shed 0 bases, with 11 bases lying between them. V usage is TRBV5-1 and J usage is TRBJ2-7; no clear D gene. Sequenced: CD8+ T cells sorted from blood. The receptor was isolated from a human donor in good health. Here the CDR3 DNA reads TGCGCCAGCAGCGAAGTTCAACTCTCCTACGAGCAGTACTTC. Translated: CASSEVQLSYEQYF.